This entry lists 2 T cell receptor beta chains sequenced from one sample in a study of post-analysis software for immune sequencing data. Notes on the study in general: About 5 TRBV segments were significantly more frequent in patients than in controls. TRBV5-6, TRBV5-1 and TRBV20-1 were among these segments.

Tagging with unique molecular identifiers was a feature of the TCR beta cDNA libraries. TCRdb re-analysed the PCR reads in MiXCR, keeping a single row per CDR3 protein. The sample lists some 690,000 distinct CDR3 sequences, more than 50% occurring once. For these TCRs, the target antigens are not known. Sequenced: blood. The receptors derive from a girl aged 2-9 years with multiple sclerosis.

This clonotype was counted between two and nine times. This chain uses TRBV29-1 with TRBJ2-4; TRBD1 or TRBD2 may be the D gene (6 bases each). The CDR3 is made up of 12 amino acids. Germline values: CDR1 SQVTM, CDR2 ANQGSEA. With 4 bases removed from V and 7 bases from J, the gap between germline ends came to 11 bases. The chain's CDR3 is CSVGGAWNIQYF. CDR3 DNA: TGCAGCGTTGGGGGGGCTTGGAACATTCAGTACTTC.

This clonotype showed up just a few times. The CDR3 loop is CATSDRTGVGTDTQYF. As DNA, the CDR3 is TGTGCCACCAGTGACCGGACAGGGGTTGGCACAGATACGCAGTATTTT. The chain employs TRBV24-1 and TRBJ2-3, with 9 bases identical to TRBD1. There are 16 residues in the CDR3. With 4 bases clipped from V and 1 base from J, the junction kept 5 bases outside the gene matches. Germline values: CDR1 KGHDR, CDR2 SFDVKD.